The entry below describes one T cell receptor (beta chain). A quantity of roughly 0.5 to 1 ug RNA underwent reverse transcription using random hexamers. Across 54 Vbeta and 13 Jbeta, TCR beta CDR3 was amplified with immunoSEQ multiplex PCR. Each CDR3 protein is one row after TCRdb ran MiXCR on the immunoSEQ multiplex PCR reads. Of about 400,000 distinct CDR3 sequences listed, approximately 85% were seen once; the top ten hold approximately 0.12%. CD8+ and CD4+ blood T cells underwent TCR beta sequencing. TEMRA cells underwent FACS enrichment and CD8+ and CD4+ T cells underwent negative isolation. The sample is drawn from a study of CD8 T cells in Susac syndrome. The ends lost 5 bases at V and 6 bases at J; junction bases unmatched: 7. Looked up from germline, CDR1 is SGHTA and CDR2 is FQGTGA. The CDR3 sequence is 15 residues long.

The chain has TRBV7-3 and TRBJ2-3, with 11 bases aligning to TRBD2. The sequencing input was CD8+ T cells from PBMCs. This TCR was recovered from a human donor with multiple sclerosis. The CDR3 is CASSQLAGVPDTQYF. CDR3 nucleotides: TGTGCCAGCAGCCAACTAGCGGGAGTCCCCGATACGCAGTATTTT.